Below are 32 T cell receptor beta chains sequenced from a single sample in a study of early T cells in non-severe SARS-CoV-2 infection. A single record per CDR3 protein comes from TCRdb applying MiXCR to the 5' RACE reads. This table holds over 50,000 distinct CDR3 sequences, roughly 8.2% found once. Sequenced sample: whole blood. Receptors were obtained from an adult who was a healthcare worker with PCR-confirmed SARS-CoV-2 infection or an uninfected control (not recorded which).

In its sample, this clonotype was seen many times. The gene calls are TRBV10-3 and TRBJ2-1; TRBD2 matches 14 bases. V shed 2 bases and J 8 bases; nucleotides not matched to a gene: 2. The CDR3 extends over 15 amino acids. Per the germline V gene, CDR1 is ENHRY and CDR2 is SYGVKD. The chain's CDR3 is CAISEPGLAGDEQFF. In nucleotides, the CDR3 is TGTGCCATCAGTGAGCCGGGACTAGCGGGGGATGAGCAGTTCTTC.

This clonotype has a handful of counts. The CDR3 here is CASSLKERVAGEQYF. The CDR3 DNA follows: TGTGCCAGCAGCCTCAAAGAACGGGTGGCAGGGGAGCAGTACTTC. This chain uses TRBV4-2 with TRBJ2-7, with D possibly matching TRBD1 (5 bases). The CDR3 consists of 15 residues. The V end was cut by 4 bases, the J end by 7 bases, with 20 bases between. Germline lookup yields CDR1 LGHNA and CDR2 YNFKEQ.

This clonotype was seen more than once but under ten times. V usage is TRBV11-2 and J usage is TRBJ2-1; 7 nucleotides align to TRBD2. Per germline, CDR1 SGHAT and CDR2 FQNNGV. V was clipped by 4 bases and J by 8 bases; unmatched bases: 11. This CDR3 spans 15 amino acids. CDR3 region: CASSSLRGRWDEQFF. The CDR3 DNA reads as TGTGCCAGCAGCTCACTACGCGGGAGATGGGATGAGCAGTTCTTC.

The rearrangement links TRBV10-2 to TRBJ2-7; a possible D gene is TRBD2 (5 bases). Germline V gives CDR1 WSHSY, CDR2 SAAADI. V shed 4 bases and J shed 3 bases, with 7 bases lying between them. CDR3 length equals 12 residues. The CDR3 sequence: CASSAGGYEQYF. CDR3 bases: TGCGCCAGCAGTGCCGGAGGCTACGAGCAGTACTTC.

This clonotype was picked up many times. CDR3 in amino acids: CSAYRGAGNTEAFF. The CDR3 DNA follows: TGCAGTGCTTACAGGGGAGCGGGTAACACTGAAGCTTTCTTT. This sequence joins TRBV20-1 and TRBJ1-1, with 7 bases aligning to TRBD1. The CDR3 runs 14 residues. J was trimmed by 2 bases and V by 5 bases; bases with no gene match: 8. From germline, CDR1 is DFQATT and CDR2 SNEGSKA (reference sequence).

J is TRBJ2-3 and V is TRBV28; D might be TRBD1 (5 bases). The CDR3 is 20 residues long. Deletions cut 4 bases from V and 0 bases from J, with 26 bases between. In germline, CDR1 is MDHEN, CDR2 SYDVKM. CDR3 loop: CASSYPIYLAQVTSTDTQYF. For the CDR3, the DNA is TGTGCCAGCAGTTACCCTATTTACTTGGCACAGGTGACTAGCACAGATACGCAGTATTTT.

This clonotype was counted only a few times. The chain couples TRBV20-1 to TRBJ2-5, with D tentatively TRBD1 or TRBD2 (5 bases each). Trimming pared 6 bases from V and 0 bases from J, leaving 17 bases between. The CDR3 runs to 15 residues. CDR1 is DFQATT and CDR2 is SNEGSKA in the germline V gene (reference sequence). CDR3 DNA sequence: TGCAGTGCCACAGGACTGATCCAGTACCAAGAGACCCAGTACTTC. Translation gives CSATGLIQYQETQYF.

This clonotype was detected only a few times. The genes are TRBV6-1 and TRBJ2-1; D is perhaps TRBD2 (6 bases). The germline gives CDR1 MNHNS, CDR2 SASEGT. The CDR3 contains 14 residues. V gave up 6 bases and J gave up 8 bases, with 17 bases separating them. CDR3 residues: CASSAGTYQDEQFF. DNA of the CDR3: TGTGCCAGCAGCGCCGGGACTTATCAGGATGAGCAGTTCTTC.

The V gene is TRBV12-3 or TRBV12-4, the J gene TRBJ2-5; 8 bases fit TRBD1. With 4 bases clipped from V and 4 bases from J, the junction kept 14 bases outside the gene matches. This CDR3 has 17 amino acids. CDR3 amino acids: CASSWGPGQGARETQYF. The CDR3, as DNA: TGTGCCAGCAGTTGGGGCCCGGGGCAGGGGGCAAGAGAGACCCAGTACTTC.

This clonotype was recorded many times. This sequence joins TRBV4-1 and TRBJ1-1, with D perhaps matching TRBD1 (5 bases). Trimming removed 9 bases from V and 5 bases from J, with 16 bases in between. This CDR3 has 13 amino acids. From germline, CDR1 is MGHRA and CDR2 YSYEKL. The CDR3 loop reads CASMGLGGTEAFF. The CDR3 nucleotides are TGCGCCAGTATGGGGCTGGGGGGTACTGAAGCTTTCTTT.

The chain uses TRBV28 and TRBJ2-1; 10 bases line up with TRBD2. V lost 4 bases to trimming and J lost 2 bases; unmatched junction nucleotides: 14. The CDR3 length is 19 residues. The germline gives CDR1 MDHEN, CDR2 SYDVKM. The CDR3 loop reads CASSSIPSGRGSAYNEQFF. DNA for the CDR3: TGTGCCAGCAGTTCCATCCCCAGCGGGAGGGGGAGTGCCTACAATGAGCAGTTCTTC.

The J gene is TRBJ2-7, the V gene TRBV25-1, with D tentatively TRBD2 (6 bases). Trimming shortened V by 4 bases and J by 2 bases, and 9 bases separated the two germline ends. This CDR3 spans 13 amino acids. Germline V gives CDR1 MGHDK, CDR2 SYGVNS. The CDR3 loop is CASSGREAYEQYF. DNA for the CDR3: TGTGCCAGCAGTGGCAGGGAGGCCTACGAGCAGTACTTC.

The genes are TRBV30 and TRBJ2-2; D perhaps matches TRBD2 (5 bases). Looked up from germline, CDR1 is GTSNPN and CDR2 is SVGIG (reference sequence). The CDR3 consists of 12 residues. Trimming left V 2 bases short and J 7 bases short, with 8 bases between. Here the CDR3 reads CAWSRGYGELFF. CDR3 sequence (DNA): TGTGCCTGGAGTCGGGGTTACGGGGAGCTGTTTTTT.

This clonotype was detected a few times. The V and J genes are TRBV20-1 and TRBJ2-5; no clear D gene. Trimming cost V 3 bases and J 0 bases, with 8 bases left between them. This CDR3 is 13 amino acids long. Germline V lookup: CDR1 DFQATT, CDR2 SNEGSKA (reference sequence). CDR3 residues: CSASPSYQETQYF. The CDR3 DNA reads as TGCAGTGCTAGCCCGTCGTACCAAGAGACCCAGTACTTC.

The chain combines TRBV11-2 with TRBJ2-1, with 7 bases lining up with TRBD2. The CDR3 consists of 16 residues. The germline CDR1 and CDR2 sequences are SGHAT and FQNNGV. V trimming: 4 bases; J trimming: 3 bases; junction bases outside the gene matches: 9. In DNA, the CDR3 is TGTGCCAGCAGCTCCAGCCCGGGAGGAGGCTACAATGAGCAGTTCTTC. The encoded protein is CASSSSPGGGYNEQFF.

The CDR3, as DNA: TGCAGCGTTGGAGGGACAGGGGGACGCTACGAGCAGTACTTC. This codes for CSVGGTGGRYEQYF. The chain couples TRBV29-1 to TRBJ2-7; TRBD1 aligns across 11 bases. In germline, CDR1 is SQVTM, CDR2 ANQGSEA. The CDR3 spans 14 residues. The trim removed 4 bases at V and 3 bases at J, leaving 5 bases unmatched.

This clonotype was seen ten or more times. The CDR3, as DNA: TGTGCCAGCAGCCTGGGTGGCACAGATACGCAGTATTTT. Protein: CASSLGGTDTQYF. The chain couples TRBV7-3 to TRBJ2-3; D is uncertain. Looked up from germline, CDR1 is SGHTA and CDR2 is FQGTGA. V was trimmed by 5 bases and J by 1 base, leaving 7 bases between them. The CDR3 length is 13 residues.

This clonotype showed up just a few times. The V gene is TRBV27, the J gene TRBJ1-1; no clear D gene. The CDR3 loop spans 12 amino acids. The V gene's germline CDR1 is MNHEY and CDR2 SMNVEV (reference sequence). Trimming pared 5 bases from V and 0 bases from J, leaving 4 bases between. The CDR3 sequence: CASSTVNTEAFF. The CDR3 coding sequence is TGTGCCAGCAGTACGGTGAACACTGAAGCTTTCTTT.

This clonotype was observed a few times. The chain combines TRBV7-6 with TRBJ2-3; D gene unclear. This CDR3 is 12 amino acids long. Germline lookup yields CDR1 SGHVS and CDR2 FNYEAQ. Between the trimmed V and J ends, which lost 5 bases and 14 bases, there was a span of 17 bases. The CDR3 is CASSHDPADLYF. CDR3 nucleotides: TGTGCCAGCAGCCACGACCCCGCCGATCTGTATTTT. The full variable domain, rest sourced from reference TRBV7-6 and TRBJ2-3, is GAGVSQSPRYKVTKRGQDVALRCDPISGHVSLYWYRQALGQGPEFLTYFNYEAQQDKSGLPNDRFSAERPEGSISTLTIQRTEQRDSAMYRCASSHDPADLYFGPGTRLTVL.

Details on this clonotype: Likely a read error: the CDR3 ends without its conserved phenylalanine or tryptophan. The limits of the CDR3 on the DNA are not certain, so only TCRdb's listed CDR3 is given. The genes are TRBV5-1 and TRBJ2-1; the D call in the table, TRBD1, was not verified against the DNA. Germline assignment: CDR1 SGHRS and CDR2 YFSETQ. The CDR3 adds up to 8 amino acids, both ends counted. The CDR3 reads CASSAGGV.

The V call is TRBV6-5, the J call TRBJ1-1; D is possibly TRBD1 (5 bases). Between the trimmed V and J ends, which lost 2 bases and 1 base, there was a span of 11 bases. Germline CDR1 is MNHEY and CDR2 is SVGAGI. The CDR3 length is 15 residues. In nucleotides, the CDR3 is TGTGCCAGCAGTTACGGTCTGGGACCGAACACTGAAGCTTTCTTT. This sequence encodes CASSYGLGPNTEAFF.

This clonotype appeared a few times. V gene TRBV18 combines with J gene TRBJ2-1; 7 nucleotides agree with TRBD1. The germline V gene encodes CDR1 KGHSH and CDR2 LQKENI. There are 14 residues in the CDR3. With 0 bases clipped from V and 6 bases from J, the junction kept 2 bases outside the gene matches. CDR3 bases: TGTGCCAGCTCACCACCGCCAGGGGGCAATGAGCAGTTCTTC. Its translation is CASSPPPGGNEQFF.

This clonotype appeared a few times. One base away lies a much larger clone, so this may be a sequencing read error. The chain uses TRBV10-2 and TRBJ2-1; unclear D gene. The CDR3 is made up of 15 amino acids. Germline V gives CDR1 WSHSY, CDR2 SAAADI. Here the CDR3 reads CASRSSGSSYNEQLF. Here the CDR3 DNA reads TGCGCCAGTAGATCCTCCGGAAGCTCCTACAATGAGCAGCTCTTC.

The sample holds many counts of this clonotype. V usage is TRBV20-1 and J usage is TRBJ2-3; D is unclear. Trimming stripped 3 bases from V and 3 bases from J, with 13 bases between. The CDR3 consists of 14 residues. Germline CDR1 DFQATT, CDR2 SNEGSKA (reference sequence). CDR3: CSASETYTTDTQYF. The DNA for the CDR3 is TGCAGTGCTAGCGAGACTTATACAACAGATACGCAGTATTTT.

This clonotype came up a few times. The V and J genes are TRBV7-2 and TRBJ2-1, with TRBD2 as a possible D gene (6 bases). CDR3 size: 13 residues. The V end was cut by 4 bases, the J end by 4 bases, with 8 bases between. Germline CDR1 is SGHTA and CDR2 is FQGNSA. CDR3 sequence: CASSWGLYNEQFF. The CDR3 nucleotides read TGTGCCAGCAGCTGGGGACTTTACAATGAGCAGTTCTTC.

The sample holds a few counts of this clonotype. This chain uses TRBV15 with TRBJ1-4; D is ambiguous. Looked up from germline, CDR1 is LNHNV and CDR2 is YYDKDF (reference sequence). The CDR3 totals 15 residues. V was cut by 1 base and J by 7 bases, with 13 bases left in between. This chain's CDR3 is CATSRVDTRAEKLFF. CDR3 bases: TGTGCCACCAGCAGAGTCGACACTCGTGCTGAAAAACTGTTTTTT.

The CDR3 DNA sequence: TGTGCCAGCATGGAGGGGGCTGGCGAGCAGTTCTTC. Its protein is CASMEGAGEQFF. The chain combines TRBV2 with TRBJ2-1; tentatively, D is TRBD1 (7 bases). Trimming removed 7 bases at V and 10 bases at J, with 14 bases between. This CDR3 has 12 residues. In germline, CDR1 is SNHLY, CDR2 FYNNEI.

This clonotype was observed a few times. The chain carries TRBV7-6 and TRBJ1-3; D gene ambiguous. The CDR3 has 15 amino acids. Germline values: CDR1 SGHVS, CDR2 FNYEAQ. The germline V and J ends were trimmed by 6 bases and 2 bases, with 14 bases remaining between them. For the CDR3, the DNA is TGTGCCAGCAGTCGCCGTTCGGGAGCTGGAAACACCATATATTTT. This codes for CASSRRSGAGNTIYF.

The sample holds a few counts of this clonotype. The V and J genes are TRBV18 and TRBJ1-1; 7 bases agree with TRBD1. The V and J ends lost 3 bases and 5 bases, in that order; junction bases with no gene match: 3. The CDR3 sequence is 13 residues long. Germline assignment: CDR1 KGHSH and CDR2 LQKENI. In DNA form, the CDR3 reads TGTGCCAGCTCACCTCCAGGGGGGACTGAAGCTTTCTTT. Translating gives CASSPPGGTEAFF.

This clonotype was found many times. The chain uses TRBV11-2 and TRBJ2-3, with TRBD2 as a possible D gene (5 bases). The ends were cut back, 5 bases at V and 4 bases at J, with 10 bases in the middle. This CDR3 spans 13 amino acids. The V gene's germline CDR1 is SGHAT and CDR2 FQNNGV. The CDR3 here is CASSRGGSDTQYF. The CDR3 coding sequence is TGTGCCAGCAGCCGTGGAGGATCAGATACGCAGTATTTT.

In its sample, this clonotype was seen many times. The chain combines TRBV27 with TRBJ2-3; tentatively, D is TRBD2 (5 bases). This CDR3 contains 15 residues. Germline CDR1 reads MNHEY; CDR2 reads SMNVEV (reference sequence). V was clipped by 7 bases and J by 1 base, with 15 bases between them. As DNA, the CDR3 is TGTGCCAGCACCCCGACTATATCTCGCACAGATACGCAGTATTTT. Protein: CASTPTISRTDTQYF.

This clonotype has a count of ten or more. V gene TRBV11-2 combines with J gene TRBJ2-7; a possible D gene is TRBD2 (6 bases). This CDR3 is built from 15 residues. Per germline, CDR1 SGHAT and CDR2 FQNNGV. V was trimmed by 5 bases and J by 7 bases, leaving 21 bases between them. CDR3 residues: CASSIPGLSMWEQYF. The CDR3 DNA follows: TGTGCCAGCAGCATTCCGGGACTCTCAATGTGGGAGCAGTACTTC.